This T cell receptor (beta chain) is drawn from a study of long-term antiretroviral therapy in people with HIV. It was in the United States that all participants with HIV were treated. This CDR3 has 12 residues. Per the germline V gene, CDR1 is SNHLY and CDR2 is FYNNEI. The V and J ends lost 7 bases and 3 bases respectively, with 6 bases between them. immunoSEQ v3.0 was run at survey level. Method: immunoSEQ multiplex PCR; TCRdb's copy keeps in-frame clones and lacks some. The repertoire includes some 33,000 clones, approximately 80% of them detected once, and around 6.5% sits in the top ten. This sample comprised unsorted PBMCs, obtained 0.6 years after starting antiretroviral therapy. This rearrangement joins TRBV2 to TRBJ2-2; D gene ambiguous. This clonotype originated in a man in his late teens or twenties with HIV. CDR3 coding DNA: TGTGCCAGCATCAGGCACACCGGGGAGCTGTTTTTT. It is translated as CASIRHTGELFF.